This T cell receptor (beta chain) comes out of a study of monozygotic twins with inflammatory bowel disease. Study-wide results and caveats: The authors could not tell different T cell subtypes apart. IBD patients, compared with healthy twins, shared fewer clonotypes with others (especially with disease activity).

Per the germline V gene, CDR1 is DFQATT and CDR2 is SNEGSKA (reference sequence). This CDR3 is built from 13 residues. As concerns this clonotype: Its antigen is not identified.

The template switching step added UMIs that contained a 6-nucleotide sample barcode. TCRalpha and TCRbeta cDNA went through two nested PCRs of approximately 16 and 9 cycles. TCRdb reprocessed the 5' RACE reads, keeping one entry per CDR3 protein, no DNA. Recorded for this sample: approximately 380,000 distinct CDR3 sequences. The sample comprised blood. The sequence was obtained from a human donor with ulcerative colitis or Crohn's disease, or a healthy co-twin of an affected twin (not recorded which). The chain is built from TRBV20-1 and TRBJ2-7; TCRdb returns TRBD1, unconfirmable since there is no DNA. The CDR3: CSARGDGSYEQYF.